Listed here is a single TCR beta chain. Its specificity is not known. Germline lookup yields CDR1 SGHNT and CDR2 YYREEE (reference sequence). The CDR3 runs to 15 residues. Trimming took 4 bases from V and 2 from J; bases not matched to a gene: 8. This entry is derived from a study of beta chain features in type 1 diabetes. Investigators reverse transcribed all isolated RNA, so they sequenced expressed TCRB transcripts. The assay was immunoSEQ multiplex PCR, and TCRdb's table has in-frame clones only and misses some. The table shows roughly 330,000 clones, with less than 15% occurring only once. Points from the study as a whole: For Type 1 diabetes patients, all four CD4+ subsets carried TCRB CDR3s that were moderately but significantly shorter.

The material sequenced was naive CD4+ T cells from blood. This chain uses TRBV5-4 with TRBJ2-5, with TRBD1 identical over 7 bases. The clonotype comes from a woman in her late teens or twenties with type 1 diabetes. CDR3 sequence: CASSLGTAPQETQYF. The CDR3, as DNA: TGTGCCAGCAGCCTCGGGACAGCTCCTCAAGAGACCCAGTACTTC.